This passage covers 20 T cell receptor beta chains from one sample sequenced in a study of cytomegalovirus exposure and HLA in healthy donors. 13 Jbeta primers and 60 Vbeta primers were used for the PCR. Measured with immunoSEQ multiplex PCR; TCRdb has only the in-frame clones, and not every one. Counted here are tens of thousands of clones, around 80% occurring once; the ten biggest clones make up roughly 3%. Material: PBMCs. The origin of the receptors is a man in his fifties in good health and CMV-seropositive.

This rearrangement joins TRBV19 to TRBJ2-2, with D uncertain. CDR1 is LNHDA, CDR2 SQIVND, per germline (reference sequence). V gave up 7 bases and J gave up 0 bases, with 9 bases separating them. There are 14 residues in the CDR3. The CDR3 loop is CASIGQANTGELFF. The CDR3 DNA follows: TGTGCCAGTATAGGCCAGGCGAACACCGGGGAGCTGTTTTTT.

The chain joins TRBV7-9 to TRBJ2-5; maybe TRBD2 (5 bases). This CDR3 region has 18 residues. Trimming removed 8 bases at V and 1 base at J, with 26 bases between. The germline CDR1 and CDR2 sequences are SEHNR and FQNEAQ (reference sequence). This chain's CDR3 is CASGLEGLLGGPQETQYF. The CDR3, as DNA: TGTGCCAGCGGGCTAGAAGGATTACTAGGTGGGCCCCAAGAGACCCAGTACTTC.

In this sample, this clone turned up once. The chain combines TRBV18 with TRBJ2-7; 8 bases align to TRBD1. This CDR3 region has 16 residues. The germline CDR1 and CDR2 sequences are KGHSH and LQKENI. V was clipped by 2 bases and J by 3 bases; unmatched bases: 9. CDR3 sequence: CASSPYMTGEGYEQYF. In DNA, the CDR3 is TGTGCCAGCTCACCATACATGACAGGGGAAGGCTACGAGCAGTACTTC.

The rearrangement links TRBV27 to TRBJ2-2; D remains ambiguous. Germline V CDR1 and CDR2: MNHEY, SMNVEV (reference sequence). CDR3 length: 11 residues. Trimming shortened V by 6 bases and J by 6 bases, and 5 bases separated the two germline ends. The CDR3 here is CASSRAGELFF. In nucleotides, the CDR3 is TGTGCCAGCAGCCGTGCCGGGGAGCTGTTTTTT.

Regarding this clone: The junction departs from germline at one end; a sequencing error may be responsible. The chain uses TRBV4-3 and TRBJ2-7, with D unresolved. Per germline, CDR1 LGHNA and CDR2 YSLEER. The CDR3 runs 15 residues. The CDR3 DNA follows: TGCGCCAGCAGCCAAGACCCCAATCCGCCCTATGAGCAGTACTTC. Protein product: CASSQDPNPPYEQYF.

This clone was found a few times. The chain links TRBV11-3 to TRBJ1-3; D may be TRBD1 (5 bases). The CDR3 is 16 residues long. V was trimmed by 5 bases and J by 0 bases, leaving 14 bases between them. CDR1 and CDR2 (germline): SGHNT, YENEEA. The chain's CDR3 is CASSPRQQTSGNTIYF. The CDR3, as DNA: TGTGCCAGCAGCCCTCGACAGCAAACCTCTGGAAACACCATATATTTT.

This sequence joins TRBV5-8 and TRBJ2-3; 10 nucleotides agree with TRBD2. CDR1 and CDR2 from the germline V gene are SGHTS and YDEGEE. J lost 4 bases, V lost 2 bases, and 7 bases had no gene match. CDR3 length: 16 residues. The CDR3 loop is CASSLGLAERSDTQYF. DNA for the CDR3: TGTGCCAGCAGCTTAGGACTAGCGGAACGATCAGATACGCAGTATTTT.

The chain couples TRBV27 to TRBJ2-1; possible D gene TRBD1, 5 bases. The ends were cut back, 0 bases at V and 12 bases at J, with 12 bases in the middle. The CDR3 consists of 13 residues. Germline assignment: CDR1 MNHEY and CDR2 SMNVEV (reference sequence). The CDR3 nucleotides are TGTGCCAGCAGTTTATCAGGGGTCGGCTGGCAGTTCTTC. Translated, it gives CASSLSGVGWQFF.

The chain uses TRBV7-2 and TRBJ2-1; 13 bases fit TRBD2. Germline lookup yields CDR1 SGHTA and CDR2 FQGNSA. The length of the CDR3 is 16 residues. J lost 9 bases, V lost 1 base, and 6 bases had no gene match. The CDR3 loop reads CASSLVGTSGKVEQFF. DNA for the CDR3: TGTGCCAGCAGCTTAGTAGGGACTAGCGGGAAGGTTGAGCAGTTCTTC.

This rearrangement joins TRBV5-6 to TRBJ2-7, with unresolved D. The CDR3 loop spans 14 amino acids. CDR1 and CDR2 from the germline V gene are SGHDT and YYEEEE. Trimming removed 3 bases from V and 0 bases from J, with 10 bases in between. DNA of the CDR3: TGTGCCAGCAGCTCCACGCAGGTCTCCTACGAGCAGTACTTC. Protein product: CASSSTQVSYEQYF.

Only a few counts were recorded for this clone. V is TRBV11-2 and J is TRBJ1-1; D is uncertain. The CDR3 has 14 residues. Germline CDR1 reads SGHAT; CDR2 reads FQNNGV. With 4 bases removed from V and 0 bases from J, the gap between germline ends came to 9 bases. The chain's CDR3 is CASSSVVLNTEAFF. The CDR3, as DNA: TGTGCCAGCAGCTCAGTCGTCTTGAACACTGAAGCTTTCTTT.

For this clone: A read error may produce the germline difference seen at one junction end. This chain uses TRBV6-4 with TRBJ2-6; the D gene is possibly TRBD1 (5 bases). Germline V CDR1 and CDR2: MRHNA, SNTAGT. The CDR3 spans 16 residues. CDR3 amino acids: CASSDSYEPGANGLTF. CDR3 DNA: TGTGCCAGCAGTGACTCGTACGAGCCTGGGGCCAACGGCCTGACTTTC.

This clone appeared a single time. At one of its ends the junction is not consistent with the germline gene, which may arise from a read error. The chain joins TRBV15 to TRBJ2-7; 10 bases map to TRBD2. Germline CDR1 and CDR2: LNHNV and YYDKDF (reference sequence). The CDR3 is 12 amino acids. In DNA, the CDR3 is TGTGCCACCAGCAGAGATGCTAGCGGGAGAGAATTC. This encodes CATSRDASGREF.

The table lists this clone with a few counts. The gene calls are TRBV6-1 and TRBJ2-7, with 7 bases fitting TRBD2. V shed 10 bases, J shed 4 bases, and the junction held 13 bases outside the gene matches. The CDR3 covers 14 residues. CDR1 and CDR2 (germline): MNHNS, SASEGT. CDR3 protein: CATKRTRSFYEQYF. CDR3 sequence (DNA): TGTGCCACCAAGCGGACTAGGTCTTTTTACGAGCAGTACTTC.

This clone was detected only a few times. V and J are TRBV6-1 and TRBJ1-4; perhaps TRBD1 as D (5 bases). The V gene's germline CDR1 is MNHNS and CDR2 SASEGT. The V end was cut by 8 bases, the J end by 7 bases, with 14 bases between. CDR3 length: 13 amino acids. The CDR3 nucleotides read TGTGCCAGCGGCCGGGGGTGGGGTGAAAAACTGTTTTTT. It encodes CASGRGWGEKLFF.

V is TRBV7-6 and J is TRBJ2-7, with D unclear. V lost 2 bases to trimming and J lost 6 bases, with 14 bases between them. CDR3 length equals 14 residues. The germline V gene encodes CDR1 SGHVS and CDR2 FNYEAQ. The CDR3 sequence: CASSLNSVPSEQYF. The CDR3 DNA reads TGTGCCAGCAGCTTAAATTCCGTCCCCAGCGAGCAGTACTTC.

Only a few counts were recorded for this clone. The chain couples TRBV5-4 to TRBJ2-5, with 8 bases lining up with TRBD1. Germline trimming cut 3 bases from V and 4 bases from J; bases unmatched to any gene: 5. There are 14 residues in the CDR3. The germline CDR1 and CDR2 sequences are SGHNT and YYREEE (reference sequence). The CDR3 spells CASSSQGAGETQYF. The DNA for the CDR3 is TGTGCCAGCAGCTCGCAGGGGGCGGGAGAGACCCAGTACTTC.

The sample holds a few counts of this clone. This chain links TRBV5-4 with TRBJ2-3; D remains unclear. Germline V gene data show CDR1 as SGHNT and CDR2 as YYREEE (reference sequence). CDR3 size: 16 residues. V was cut by 4 bases and J by 0 bases, with 15 bases left in between. The DNA of the CDR3 is TGTGCCAGCAGCCCCACGACAAGTACTAGCACAGATACGCAGTATTTT. The encoded protein is CASSPTTSTSTDTQYF.

This chain uses TRBV30 with TRBJ2-1, with TRBD2 matching over 7 bases. CDR1 is GTSNPN, CDR2 SVGIG, per germline (reference sequence). V lost 2 bases and J lost 8; bases outside the gene matches: 12. CDR3 length equals 15 residues. The CDR3: CAWSSLGLGSDEQFF. CDR3 nucleotides: TGTGCCTGGAGTAGTTTAGGACTAGGGAGCGATGAGCAGTTCTTC.

The J gene is TRBJ2-3, the V gene TRBV6-5, with 9 bases fitting TRBD2. The CDR3 sequence is 14 residues long. The germline V gene encodes CDR1 MNHEY and CDR2 SVGAGI. The V segment lost 6 bases and the J segment 7 bases; nucleotides outside the gene matches: 8. CDR3: CASSPSGAVNTQYF. As DNA, the CDR3 is TGTGCCAGCAGCCCTAGCGGGGCCGTCAATACGCAGTATTTT.